The 11 T cell receptor beta chains reported below all come from one sample, sequenced in a study of blood T cell repertoires in COVID-19. Only in-frame clones appear in the TCRdb table, and some are missing; sequencing was by immunoSEQ multiplex PCR. Of a few hundred thousand clones listed, over 75% are singletons. The specimen was PBMCs or T cells enriched from blood (not recorded which). These TCRs come from a woman aged 18-29 years who had recovered from COVID-19.

This chain joins TRBV27 and TRBJ1-2, with TRBD1 identical over 7 bases. V was pared by 5 bases and J by 8 bases, with 8 bases of the junction left unmatched. This CDR3 has 13 residues. Germline V gene sequence: CDR1 MNHEY, CDR2 SMNVEV (reference sequence). CDR3 nucleotides: TGTGCCAGCAGTCCGACAGGGACGAAAGGCTACACCTTC. Protein: CASSPTGTKGYTF.

The CDR3 sequence: CAWSVHSGWNGYTF. As DNA, the CDR3 is TGTGCCTGGAGTGTTCACTCGGGGTGGAATGGCTACACCTTC. The J gene is TRBJ1-2, the V gene TRBV30; the D is unclear. This CDR3 is built from 14 residues. Germline V gives CDR1 GTSNPN, CDR2 SVGIG (reference sequence). Between the trimmed V and J ends, which lost 0 bases and 6 bases, there was a span of 14 bases. The variable domain in full, with the rest retrieved from reference TRBV30 and TRBJ1-2, is SQTIHQWPATLVQPVGSPLSLECTVEGTSNPNLYWYRQAAGRGLQLLFYSVGIGQISSEVPQNLSASRPQDRQFILSSKKLLLSDSGFYLCAWSVHSGWNGYTFGSGTRLTVV.

The chain joins TRBV2 to TRBJ2-7, with 10 bases aligning to TRBD1. V dropped 6 bases and J dropped 2; count of bases not matched to a gene: 13. The germline CDR1 and CDR2 sequences are SNHLY and FYNNEI. The CDR3 is made up of 17 amino acids. The CDR3 protein is CASRADRGVGAAYEQYF. CDR3 bases: TGTGCCAGCAGAGCGGACAGGGGGGTCGGCGCAGCCTACGAGCAGTACTTC.

The chain joins TRBV6-5 to TRBJ2-3; 7 bases align to TRBD1. V trimming: 7 bases; J trimming: 0 bases; junction bases outside the gene matches: 7. There are 15 residues in the CDR3. From germline, CDR1 is MNHEY and CDR2 SVGAGI. The CDR3 region is CASTEQGQSTDTQYF. The DNA for the CDR3 is TGTGCCAGCACCGAACAGGGGCAGAGCACAGATACGCAGTATTTT.

This rearrangement joins TRBV4-1 to TRBJ1-1; 7 nucleotides align to TRBD1. V shed 3 bases, J shed 11 bases, and the junction held 9 bases outside the gene matches. The CDR3 runs to 13 residues. Per germline, CDR1 MGHRA and CDR2 YSYEKL. The CDR3 DNA is TGCGCCAGCAGCCAGGACCGGGACAGCGGGGCTTTCTTT. It encodes CASSQDRDSGAFF.

The count of this clone is one. The V and J genes are TRBV9 and TRBJ2-2, with D unclear. This CDR3 is built from 17 residues. Germline CDR1 and CDR2: SGDLS and YYNGEE. Trimming removed 3 bases at V and 3 bases at J, with 18 bases between. CDR3 loop: CASSGTSQVQYTGELFF. In DNA form, the CDR3 reads TGTGCCAGCAGCGGCACATCTCAAGTTCAGTACACCGGGGAGCTGTTTTTT.

The chain recombines TRBV11-1 with TRBJ1-2; the D is unclear. CDR3 length: 12 residues. Trimming cost V 5 bases and J 9 bases, with 13 bases left between them. Looked up from germline, CDR1 is SGHAT and CDR2 is FQDESV (reference sequence). The CDR3 bases are TGTGCCAGCAGCCAAGAGGGTTTTCGCTACACCTTC. Amino acids: CASSQEGFRYTF.

CDR3 sequence reads: CSASQQGSGNTIYF. For the CDR3, the DNA is TGCAGTGCTAGTCAACAGGGGAGCGGAAACACCATATATTTT. The rearrangement uses TRBV20-1 and TRBJ1-3, with 7 positions matching TRBD1. The CDR3 is 14 residues long. CDR1 and CDR2 from the germline V gene are DFQATT and SNEGSKA (reference sequence). V dropped 3 bases and J dropped 4; count of bases not matched to a gene: 6.

This clone was detected once. This chain joins TRBV18 and TRBJ1-5; 7 nucleotides agree with TRBD1. Trimming at V came to 3 bases and at J to 3 bases, leaving 5 bases not matched to a gene. Looked up from germline, CDR1 is KGHSH and CDR2 is LQKENI. This CDR3 region has 15 residues. CDR3 in DNA: TGTGCCAGCTCACCGACAGGGTCTAACAATCAGCCCCAGCATTTT. Translated: CASSPTGSNNQPQHF.

This clone came up once. Here the CDR3 DNA reads TGTGCCAGCAAACATGGTCAGGGGGCTGCTTTCTTT. This translates into CASKHGQGAAFF. V is TRBV3-1 (or the pseudogene TRBV3-2) and J is TRBJ1-1, with 8 bases that match TRBD1. CDR3 length equals 12 residues. In germline, CDR1 is LGHDT, CDR2 YNNKEL (reference sequence). The ends lost 7 bases at V and 11 bases at J; junction bases unmatched: 9.

This clone was observed a handful of times. The J gene is TRBJ2-7, the V gene TRBV5-1, with a tentative D call TRBD1 (6 bases). Germline CDR1 is SGHRS and CDR2 is YFSETQ. The CDR3 sequence is 14 residues long. Trimming shortened V by 4 bases and J by 7 bases, and 18 bases separated the two germline ends. Here the CDR3 reads CASSHDRYTNEQYF. Here the CDR3 DNA reads TGCGCCAGCAGCCACGACAGGTATACTAATGAGCAGTACTTC.